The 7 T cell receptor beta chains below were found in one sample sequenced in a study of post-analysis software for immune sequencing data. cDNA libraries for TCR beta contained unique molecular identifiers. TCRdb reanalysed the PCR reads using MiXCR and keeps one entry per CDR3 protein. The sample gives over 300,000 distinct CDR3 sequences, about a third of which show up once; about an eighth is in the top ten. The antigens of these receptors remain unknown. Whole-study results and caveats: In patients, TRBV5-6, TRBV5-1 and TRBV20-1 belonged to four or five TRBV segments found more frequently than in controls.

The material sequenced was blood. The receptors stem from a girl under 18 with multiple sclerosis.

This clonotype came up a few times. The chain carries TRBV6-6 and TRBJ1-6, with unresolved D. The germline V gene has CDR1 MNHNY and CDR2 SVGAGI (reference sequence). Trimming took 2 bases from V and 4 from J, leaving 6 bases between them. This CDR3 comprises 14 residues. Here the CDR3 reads CASSYNSYNSPLHF. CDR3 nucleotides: TGTGCCAGCAGTTACAACAGTTATAATTCACCCCTCCACTTT.

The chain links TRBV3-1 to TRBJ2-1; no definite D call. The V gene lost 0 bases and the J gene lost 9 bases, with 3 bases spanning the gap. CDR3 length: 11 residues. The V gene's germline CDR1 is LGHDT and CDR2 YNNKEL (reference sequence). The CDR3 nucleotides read TGTGCCAGCAGCCAAGAAGTTGAGCAGTTCTTC. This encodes CASSQEVEQFF.

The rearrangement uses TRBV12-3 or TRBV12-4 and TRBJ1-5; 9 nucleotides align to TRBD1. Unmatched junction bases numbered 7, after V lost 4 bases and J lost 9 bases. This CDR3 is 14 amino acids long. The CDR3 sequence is CASSSGQGRRPQHF. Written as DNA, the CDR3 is TGTGCCAGCAGTTCCGGACAGGGGCGTCGGCCCCAGCATTTT.

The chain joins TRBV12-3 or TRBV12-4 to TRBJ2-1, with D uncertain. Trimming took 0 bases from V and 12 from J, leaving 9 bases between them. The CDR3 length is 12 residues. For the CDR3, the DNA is TGTGCCAGCAGTTTAGCCGGCCGAGGGCAGTTCTTC. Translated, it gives CASSLAGRGQFF.

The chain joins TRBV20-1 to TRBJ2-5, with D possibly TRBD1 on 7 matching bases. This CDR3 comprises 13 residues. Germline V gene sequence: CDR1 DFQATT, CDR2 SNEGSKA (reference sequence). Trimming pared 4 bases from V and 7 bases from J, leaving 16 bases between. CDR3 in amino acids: CSAIGQEGGTQYF. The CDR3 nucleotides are TGCAGTGCTATAGGACAGGAGGGAGGGACCCAGTACTTC.

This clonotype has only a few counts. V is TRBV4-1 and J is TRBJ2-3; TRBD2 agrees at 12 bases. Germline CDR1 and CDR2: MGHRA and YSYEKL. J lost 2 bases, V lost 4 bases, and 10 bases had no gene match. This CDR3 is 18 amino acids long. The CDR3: CASSRTVTSGGTTDTQYF. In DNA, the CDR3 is TGCGCCAGCAGCCGCACGGTAACTAGCGGGGGGACCACAGATACGCAGTATTTT.

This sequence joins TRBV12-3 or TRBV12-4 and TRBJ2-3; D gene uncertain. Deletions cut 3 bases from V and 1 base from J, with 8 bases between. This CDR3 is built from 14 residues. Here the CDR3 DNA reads TGTGCCAGCAGTTTTTTGGCTGGCACAGATACGCAGTATTTT. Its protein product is CASSFLAGTDTQYF.